This TCR beta chain was identified in a study of CD8+ T cells in alopecia areata. Treatment noted: oral pan-JAK inhibitor, 5-10 mg twice daily. V was pared by 4 bases and J by 2 bases, with 10 bases between. Per germline, CDR1 SNHLY and CDR2 FYNNEI. The CDR3 is made up of 14 amino acids. Extraction and reverse transcription of RNA yielded cDNA as the sequencing template. Profiled with immunoSEQ multiplex PCR; TCRdb holds only in-frame clones, not every one. The table has about 210,000 clones, about 50% seen once. Findings of the study overall: Tofacitinib produced a significant decrease in scalp clonality and in expanded CD8+ clones among the top 100. Any link of baseline CD8+ expansion to response, resting on one nonresponder, remains uncertain.

This clone was seen a handful of times. Its target is unknown. The rearrangement links TRBV2 to TRBJ2-3; D is possibly TRBD1 (5 bases). This receptor was obtained from a human donor with alopecia areata. Sequenced here: CD4+ T cells sorted from blood, sampled at week 4, from a patient treated with tofacitinib. CDR3 nucleotides: TGTGCCAGCAGTGGTCAGGGCTACACAGATACGCAGTATTTT. Amino acid sequence: CASSGQGYTDTQYF.